These 18 T cell receptor beta chains were all obtained from the same sample, sequenced in a study of identical twins. MiXCR, applied by TCRdb to the 5' RACE reads, yields one record per CDR3 protein. The sample carries hundreds of thousands of distinct CDR3 sequences, 5.5% to 6.5% recorded once. The sequencing sample was made of naive T cells sorted from blood. The source of these receptors is a man aged 18 to 30 in good health.

This clonotype was counted a few times. The chain employs TRBV27 and TRBJ2-3; 8 bases are shared with TRBD1. The trim removed 2 bases at V and 0 bases at J, leaving 7 bases unmatched. This CDR3 has 17 residues. The germline V gene has CDR1 MNHEY and CDR2 SMNVEV (reference sequence). The CDR3 bases are TGTGCCAGCAGTTTAACGACAGGGGCGTTTAGCACAGATACGCAGTATTTT. Its protein product is CASSLTTGAFSTDTQYF.

This clonotype has ten or more counts. The rearrangement joins TRBV11-2 to TRBJ2-3; unclear D gene. The CDR3 is 14 residues long. V was pared by 5 bases and J by 7 bases, with 16 bases between. Germline loops: CDR1 SGHAT, CDR2 FQNNGV. The DNA of the CDR3 is TGTGCCAGCAGCACCTTTCTAACGAATAATACGCAGTATTTT. Amino acid sequence: CASSTFLTNNTQYF.

The chain carries TRBV6-1 and TRBJ2-5; 13 bases are a match to TRBD2. The junction had 11 bases not matched to a gene; V was cut back by 6 bases and J by 1 base. CDR1 and CDR2 (germline): MNHNS, SASEGT. There are 18 residues in the CDR3. The CDR3 region is CASRAGLAGVKVQETQYF. CDR3 DNA sequence: TGTGCCAGCAGAGCTGGACTAGCGGGAGTTAAGGTCCAAGAGACCCAGTACTTC.

This clonotype was picked up a small number of times. The DNA of the CDR3 is TGTGCCAGCAGTTCGTCAGATTACCAGAGGGGCTACACCTTC. Translation gives CASSSSDYQRGYTF. The V and J genes are TRBV12-3 or TRBV12-4 and TRBJ1-2; D is unresolved. CDR3 length: 14 amino acids. V was trimmed by 4 bases and J by 8 bases, leaving 17 bases between them.

The genes are TRBV27 and TRBJ2-1; the match to TRBD2 covers 8 bases. The CDR3 has 17 residues. V was pared by 3 bases and J by 5 bases, with 12 bases of the junction left unmatched. The V gene's germline CDR1 is MNHEY and CDR2 SMNVEV (reference sequence). The CDR3 loop is CASSFAHQAGVDNEQFF. In DNA form, the CDR3 reads TGTGCCAGCAGTTTTGCCCACCAAGCGGGAGTGGACAATGAGCAGTTCTTC.

The J gene is TRBJ2-7, the V gene TRBV20-1, with 10 bases aligning to TRBD1. J lost 5 bases, V lost 0 bases, and 7 bases had no gene match. Germline V lookup: CDR1 DFQATT, CDR2 SNEGSKA (reference sequence). The CDR3 contains 15 residues. CDR3 DNA sequence: TGCAGTGCTAGAGACCCCGGGACAGGGGTCCACGAGCAGTACTTC. Protein: CSARDPGTGVHEQYF.

This clonotype has at least ten counts. The chain employs TRBV9 and TRBJ2-5, with D perhaps matching TRBD1 (7 bases). Germline CDR1 SGDLS, CDR2 YYNGEE. This CDR3 comprises 15 residues. The V end was cut by 0 bases, the J end by 5 bases, with 14 bases between. Written as DNA, the CDR3 is TGTGCCAGCAGCGTAGCAGGGGGAGGAATGGAGACCCAGTACTTC. It encodes CASSVAGGGMETQYF. Filled out from reference TRBV9 and TRBJ2-5, the complete variable domain reads DSGVTQTPKHLITATGQRVTLRCSPRSGDLSVYWYQQSLDQGLQFLIQYYNGEERAKGNILERFSAQQFPDLHSELNLSSLELGDSALYFCASSVAGGGMETQYFGPGTRLLVL.

This clonotype showed up just a few times. This chain links TRBV2 with TRBJ2-3; the D is unclear. Germline-derived CDR1 and CDR2 are SNHLY and FYNNEI. The V and J ends lost 0 bases and 3 bases respectively, with 10 bases between them. CDR3 size: 15 residues. CDR3 protein: CASSEAIVTTDTQYF. As DNA, the CDR3 is TGTGCCAGCAGTGAAGCAATTGTCACAACAGATACGCAGTATTTT.

At least ten counts were recorded for this clonotype. This chain links TRBV27 with TRBJ2-3; possible D gene TRBD2, 7 bases. V lost 5 bases, J lost 8 bases, and 14 bases lay in between. The germline V gene has CDR1 MNHEY and CDR2 SMNVEV (reference sequence). The CDR3 contains 13 residues. The CDR3, as DNA: TGTGCCAGCAGTATAGGGGCGGGGGCTACGCAGTATTTT. Translated, it gives CASSIGAGATQYF.

This clonotype was picked up a small number of times. This chain uses TRBV7-9 with TRBJ2-1, with D perhaps TRBD2 (5 bases). Per germline, CDR1 SEHNR and CDR2 FQNEAQ (reference sequence). The V gene lost 1 base and the J gene lost 1 base, with 11 bases spanning the gap. The CDR3 is made up of 16 amino acids. In nucleotides, the CDR3 is TGTGCCAGCAGCTTAGGGACTCCCTATTCCTACAATGAGCAGTTCTTC. Encoded protein: CASSLGTPYSYNEQFF.

The rearrangement links TRBV7-9 to TRBJ2-2; D remains unclear. Germline V gene data show CDR1 as SEHNR and CDR2 as FQNEAQ (reference sequence). The V gene lost 5 bases and the J gene lost 7 bases, with 17 bases spanning the gap. CDR3 length equals 15 residues. The DNA for the CDR3 is TGTGCCAGCAGCCCCGGCGCCTCAAGCGTCGGGGAGCTGTTTTTT. Translated: CASSPGASSVGELFF.

There are many counts of this clonotype. The CDR3 does not end in the conserved phenylalanine or tryptophan, so this is likely a read error. The limits of the CDR3 on the DNA are not certain, so only TCRdb's listed CDR3 is given. V usage is TRBV29-1 and J usage is TRBJ2-5; the D segment call TRBD2 is taken from the table without a DNA check. CDR1 and CDR2 (germline): SQVTM, ANQGSEA. Including both end residues, the CDR3 is 11 amino acids long. CDR3: CSVQVEGLFSV.

This clonotype was picked up many times. The rearrangement uses TRBV6-2 or TRBV6-3 and TRBJ1-5; TRBD1 aligns across 9 bases. With V trimmed by 2 bases and J by 4 bases, 6 bases remained unmatched. Germline CDR1 is MNHEY and CDR2 is SVGEGT. This CDR3 region has 16 residues. The CDR3 reads CASSYMGTGPNQPQHF. The CDR3 DNA sequence: TGTGCCAGCAGTTACATGGGGACAGGGCCAAATCAGCCCCAGCATTTT.

This clonotype was recorded at least ten times. J is TRBJ2-7 and V is TRBV6-2 or TRBV6-3; 13 bases match TRBD2. The J segment lost 2 bases and the V segment lost 4 bases, leaving 11 bases of the junction unmatched. This CDR3 comprises 18 residues. CDR1 is MNHEY and CDR2 is SVGEGT in the germline V gene. The CDR3: CASSLTIGLAGATYEQYF. CDR3 sequence (DNA): TGTGCCAGCAGTTTGACGATTGGACTAGCGGGGGCAACCTACGAGCAGTACTTC.

The table lists this clonotype with a few counts. The chain couples TRBV20-1 to TRBJ2-7, with TRBD1 as a possible D gene (5 bases). CDR1 is DFQATT, CDR2 SNEGSKA, per germline (reference sequence). CDR3 length: 15 amino acids. V was pared by 1 base and J by 2 bases, with 15 bases between. As DNA, the CDR3 is TGCAGTGCTAGAGGGGGCCCAGATCCTACCTACGAGCAGTACGTC. This translates into CSARGGPDPTYEQYV.

The CDR3 coding sequence is TGTGCCAGCAGCCAAGGCCCGCCCGGGACAGGGACTTACGAGCAGTACTTC. Its protein product is CASSQGPPGTGTYEQYF. This chain links TRBV3-1 with TRBJ2-7, with 9 bases identical to TRBD1. Germline V gene data show CDR1 as LGHDT and CDR2 as YNNKEL (reference sequence). Germline trimming cut 1 base from V and 4 bases from J; bases unmatched to any gene: 11. The CDR3 spans 17 residues.

This clonotype was detected only a few times. The rearrangement uses TRBV5-1 and TRBJ2-2; 8 positions match TRBD2. The CDR3 covers 15 residues. The trim removed 6 bases at V and 5 bases at J, leaving 9 bases unmatched. Germline-derived CDR1 and CDR2 are SGHRS and YFSETQ. DNA of the CDR3: TGCGCCAGCACACTAAGCGGGAGAAGTACCGGGGAGCTGTTTTTT. Encoded protein: CASTLSGRSTGELFF.

This clonotype was observed many times. This rearrangement joins TRBV12-3 or TRBV12-4 to TRBJ1-5; D unresolved. This CDR3 region has 14 residues. The V end was cut by 7 bases, the J end by 6 bases, with 16 bases between. The CDR3 bases are TGTGCCAGCACCCTGAGGCATCCGAGTCAGCCCCAGCATTTT. It specifies CASTLRHPSQPQHF.